The present T cell receptor (beta chain) was sequenced within a study of blood T cell repertoires in COVID-19 (dated by TCRdb to 2019 to 2021). As for the study more broadly: Collaborator samples came from the United States, Italy and Spain and covered acute and convalescent phases of COVID-19. The prospective study material was composed of cDNA or gDNA derived from T cells, B-cell-depleted T cells, or PBMCs. Subjects who had been exposed to COVID-19, were actively infected with it, or had recovered from it provided the deeply sampled blood TCRbeta repertoires that made up the dataset. A freely available public database, intended as a resource for researchers studying the immune response to SARS-CoV-2, is where the repertoires were released. The samples were drawn from two sources: the first 160 participants of the ongoing ImmuneRACE study, and 1,200 or so subjects contributed by 6 global collaborators. The sample metadata nearly always contained a de-identified subject ID, COVID-19 status, age in years and sex. Where HLA class I and class II types were available, the types were taken from metadata supplied by the sample provider, not from assay-based typing. Overall results and qualifications from the work: Clinical and demographic metadata were provided uncurated, with the amount varying by source and participant.

TCRbeta CDR3 regions were amplified from genomic DNA using the immunoSEQ Assay, a bias-controlled multiplex PCR. On the authors' methods: Nucleated cell counts per sample were estimated from amplification of reference gene primers within the assay. To quantify the absolute abundance of each unique TCRbeta CDR3 rearrangement, sequence reads were collapsed and filtered. For each sample, productive Simpson clonality was calculated by taking the square root of Simpson's diversity index across productive rearrangements. TCRdb mirrors the immuneACCESS table, restricted to in-frame sequences. Some clones are absent from its copies; in checked studies, under half trace to an unresolved V gene, and the reason for the others is unknown. That table supplies the V and J calls and clone size; D and trimming were determined from the DNA. The sample has around 220,000 clones on record, 82% of them singletons. 4.5% to 6% of the sample is taken by the ten largest.

This clone was counted only a few times. Its antigen is currently not known. No base-level quality is on record; no much larger clone is a single base apart. Each collaborating institution followed its own protocols to collect whole blood in K2EDTA tubes. For TCRbeta analysis, collaborator samples were shipped as frozen whole blood, as isolated PBMCs, or as DNA extracted from either sample type. V is clipped by 5 bases and J by 5 bases, and the sequence between their germline boundaries is 6 bases long. The CDR3 numbers 11 residues from cysteine through phenylalanine. Of the read, only the CDR3 DNA is kept; its 33 bases are in frame from base 1.

The receptor chain draws on TRBV12-3 or TRBV12-4 and TRBJ1-2, with no reliable assignment of the D segment. The sequence was collected from a woman of 80 years or more with active or convalescent COVID-19. The specimen was peripheral blood. CDR3 reads: CASSLQYGYTF. The sequenced DNA: TGTGCCAGCAGTCTCCAGTATGGCTACACCTTC.